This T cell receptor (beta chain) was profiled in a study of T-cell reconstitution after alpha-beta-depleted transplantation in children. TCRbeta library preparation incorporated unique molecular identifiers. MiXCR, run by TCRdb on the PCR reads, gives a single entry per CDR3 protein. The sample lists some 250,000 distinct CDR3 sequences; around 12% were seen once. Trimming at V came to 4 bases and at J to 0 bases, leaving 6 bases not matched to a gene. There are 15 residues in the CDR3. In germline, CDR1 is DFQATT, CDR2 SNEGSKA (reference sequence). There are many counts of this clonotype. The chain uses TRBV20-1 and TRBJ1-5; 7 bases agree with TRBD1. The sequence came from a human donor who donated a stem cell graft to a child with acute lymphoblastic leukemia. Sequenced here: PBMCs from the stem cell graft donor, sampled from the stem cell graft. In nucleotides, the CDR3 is TGCAGTGCTACGGACAGGAAACATAGCAATCAGCCCCAGCATTTT. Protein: CSATDRKHSNQPQHF.